This TCR beta chain is drawn from a study of cytomegalovirus exposure and HLA in healthy donors. General study findings and limits: In a later analysis, TCR beta V- and J-gene trimming was associated with a missense DCLRE1C variant. Some TCR beta chains (about 170 of them) were listed as cytomegalovirus-associated.

The CDR3 loop spans 13 amino acids. The V end was cut by 0 bases, the J end by 7 bases, with 7 bases between. The germline gives CDR1 GTSNPN, CDR2 SVGIG (reference sequence). Researchers ran the PCR with 60 Vbeta and 13 Jbeta primers. Produced via immunoSEQ multiplex PCR; TCRdb's table is partial and in-frame only. The sample lists 120,000 or so clones, less than 85% seen once, with less than 4.5% in the top ten. Remarks on this clone: No antigen is known for it.

The clonotype originates from a woman aged 40 to 50 in good health and CMV-seronegative. Sequencing was performed on PBMCs. The chain links TRBV30 to TRBJ1-6; D call uncertain. The CDR3 DNA reads as TGTGCCTGGAGTGTTCAGGCGAATTCACCCCTCCACTTT. Its translation is CAWSVQANSPLHF.